These 11 T cell receptor beta chains were sequenced from one sample in a study of cytomegalovirus exposure and HLA in healthy donors. Some clones are missing from TCRdb's copy, which holds only in-frame ones; the method was immunoSEQ multiplex PCR. This table has roughly 250,000 clones, more than 75% appearing once. Sequenced: PBMCs. The receptors here all came from a woman in her twenties or thirties in good health and CMV-seropositive.

This clone was counted between two and nine times. The chain uses TRBV5-1 and TRBJ2-1; TRBD1 matches at 10 bases. The CDR3 has 15 amino acids. Germline assignment: CDR1 SGHRS and CDR2 YFSETQ. Germline trimming cut 4 bases from V and 8 bases from J; bases unmatched to any gene: 9. The CDR3 here is CASSPGTGVGDEQFF. For the CDR3, the DNA is TGCGCCAGCAGCCCCGGGACAGGGGTTGGGGATGAGCAGTTCTTC.

The rearrangement uses TRBV13 and TRBJ2-5; 7 nucleotides agree with TRBD2. The CDR3 loop spans 16 amino acids. The V gene end was trimmed by 2 bases and the J gene end by 1 base; junction bases not matched to a gene: 7. Germline values: CDR1 PRHDT, CDR2 FYEKMQ (reference sequence). CDR3 sequence: CASSLKRGTTQETQYF. CDR3 bases: TGTGCCAGCAGCTTAAAAAGAGGGACTACCCAAGAGACCCAGTACTTC.

The chain has TRBV11-3 and TRBJ2-5, with TRBD1 matching 8 bases. CDR1 is SGHNT and CDR2 is YENEEA in the germline V gene. Losses at the gene ends were 4 bases for V and 4 bases for J; bases not matched to a gene: 5. This CDR3 region has 14 residues. CDR3 amino acids: CASSSARGRETQYF. The CDR3 DNA reads as TGTGCCAGCAGCTCAGCCAGGGGGCGAGAGACCCAGTACTTC. The variable domain in full, completed from reference TRBV11-3 and TRBJ2-5, reads EAGVVQSPRYKIIEKKQPVAFWCNPISGHNTLYWYLQNLGQGPELLIRYENEEAVDDSQLPKDRFSAERLKGVDSTLKIQPAELGDSAVYLCASSSARGRETQYFGPGTRLLVL.

The chain carries TRBV27 and TRBJ1-2; the D gene is possibly TRBD1 (5 bases). CDR1 is MNHEY and CDR2 is SMNVEV in the germline V gene (reference sequence). V lost 3 bases and J lost 7, with 12 bases in between. The CDR3 runs 13 residues. This CDR3 reads CASSLSRVFGYTF. CDR3 nucleotide sequence: TGTGCCAGCAGTTTGTCCAGGGTCTTTGGCTACACCTTC.

V gene TRBV7-2 combines with J gene TRBJ2-7; TRBD2 might be the D (6 bases). V was shortened by 9 bases and J by 3 bases, with 15 bases between the two germline ends. This CDR3 comprises 13 residues. Germline CDR1 reads SGHTA; CDR2 reads FQGNSA. CDR3 bases: TGTGCCAGTTTCGGGGACTTTAACTACGAGCAGTACTTC. Translating gives CASFGDFNYEQYF.

About this clone: This sample also contains other DNA sequences that code for the same CDR3. V is TRBV28 and J is TRBJ2-7; 9 bases align to TRBD1. Per the germline V gene, CDR1 is MDHEN and CDR2 is SYDVKM. J lost 0 bases, V lost 4 bases, and 4 bases had no gene match. CDR3 length: 15 amino acids. The CDR3 reads CASSSPGQGSYEQYF. The CDR3, as DNA: TGTGCCAGCAGTTCCCCGGGACAGGGCTCCTACGAGCAGTACTTC.

The chain uses TRBV5-4 and TRBJ2-5; TRBD1 agrees at 8 bases. Looked up from germline, CDR1 is SGHNT and CDR2 is YYREEE (reference sequence). Losses at the gene ends were 0 bases for V and 5 bases for J; bases not matched to a gene: 0. The CDR3 is 13 amino acids. CDR3 protein: CASSLGQGETQYF. The CDR3, as DNA: TGTGCCAGCAGCTTGGGACAGGGGGAGACCCAGTACTTC.

The rearrangement links TRBV2 to TRBJ2-1; no definite D call. Germline V gene sequence: CDR1 SNHLY, CDR2 FYNNEI. Trimming cost V 7 bases and J 4 bases, with 17 bases left between them. The CDR3 contains 15 residues. This CDR3 is CASTRWADAYNEQFF. DNA of the CDR3: TGTGCCAGCACAAGATGGGCAGATGCATACAATGAGCAGTTCTTC.

The J gene is TRBJ1-2, the V gene TRBV9, with unresolved D. CDR1 is SGDLS and CDR2 is YYNGEE in the germline V gene. The V gene lost 3 bases and the J gene lost 8 bases, with 14 bases spanning the gap. This CDR3 spans 13 amino acids. The CDR3 DNA sequence: TGTGCCAGCAGCGCTGTCGATCGGGGAGGCTACACCTTC. Amino acids: CASSAVDRGGYTF.

A note on this clone: Germline is not matched at one junction end, which may reflect a read error. Within the sample, other DNA sequences also encode this same CDR3. V and J are TRBV27 and TRBJ1-5; D remains ambiguous. The CDR3 length is 13 residues. Germline CDR1 and CDR2: MNHEY and SMNVEV (reference sequence). The chain's CDR3 is CASSLAASAPQHF. In DNA form, the CDR3 reads TGTGCTAGCAGTTTAGCGGCGAGTGCGCCCCAGCATTTT.

This clone was seen a handful of times. V gene TRBV5-1 combines with J gene TRBJ2-5; the match to TRBD2 covers 11 bases. The trim removed 2 bases at V and 5 bases at J, leaving 5 bases unmatched. Germline loops: CDR1 SGHRS, CDR2 YFSETQ. The CDR3 length is 15 residues. The CDR3 DNA follows: TGCGCCAGCAGCTTCACTAGCGGGAGCAGGGAGACCCAGTACTTC. It is translated as CASSFTSGSRETQYF.